A selection of T cell receptor beta chains follows, all from one sample in a study of blood T cell repertoires in COVID-19. Clones were read by immunoSEQ multiplex PCR, and TCRdb kept only the in-frame ones, dropping some. This table holds some 250,000 clones, more than 70% found once. The source material was peripheral blood. The receptors derive from a woman in her forties who had recovered from COVID-19. The CDR3 runs from the conserved cysteine through the conserved F or W. The order of the fields is clone size, V gene, J gene, D gene, CDR3 protein, CDR3 DNA. D genes are given only for firm matches. Clone size is given for some rows only: seen once, a few or many times, or a class if the clone is expanded.

clone size: .
V gene: TRBV6-5
J gene: TRBJ1-2
D gene: TRBD1
CDR3 protein: CASSRQGGGGGYTF
CDR3 DNA: TGTGCCAGCAGCCGACAGGGAGGCGGAGGTGGCTACACCTTC

clone size: .
V gene: TRBV5-1
J gene: TRBJ2-5
D gene: TRBD1
CDR3 protein: CASSLWQGVTQETQYF
CDR3 DNA: TGCGCCAGCAGCTTGTGGCAGGGGGTTACCCAGGAGACCCAGTACTTC

clone size: .
V gene: TRBV24-1
J gene: TRBJ1-4
D gene: .
CDR3 protein: CATSDPGPGGEKLFF
CDR3 DNA: TGTGCCACCAGTGACCCAGGACCCGGAGGTGAAAAACTGTTTTTT

clone size: few
V gene: TRBV5-1
J gene: TRBJ1-6
D gene: .
CDR3 protein: CASSRQGIRSYNSPLHF
CDR3 DNA: TGCGCCAGCAGTCGCCAGGGGATCCGCTCCTATAATTCACCCCTCCACTTT

clone size: few
V gene: TRBV29-1
J gene: TRBJ2-7
D gene: TRBD2
CDR3 protein: CSVEGPSSGDYEQYF
CDR3 DNA: TGCAGCGTTGAAGGGCCATCTAGCGGAGACTACGAGCAGTACTTC

clone size: once
V gene: TRBV4-1
J gene: TRBJ2-5
D gene: TRBD2
CDR3 protein: CASSQAPLGAGVQETQYF
CDR3 DNA: TGCGCCAGCAGCCAAGCTCCCTTGGGAGCGGGAGTCCAAGAGACCCAGTACTTC

clone size: once
V gene: TRBV27
J gene: TRBJ2-2
D gene: TRBD2
CDR3 protein: CASSLGAGVATGELFF
CDR3 DNA: TGTGCCAGCAGCCTTGGAGCGGGAGTGGCCACCGGGGAGCTGTTTTTT

clone size: .
V gene: TRBV7-8
J gene: TRBJ2-1
D gene: .
CDR3 protein: CASSRPARSDEQFF
CDR3 DNA: TGTGCCAGCAGCCGCCCGGCTAGATCCGATGAGCAGTTCTTC

clone size: .
V gene: TRBV6-5
J gene: TRBJ1-5
D gene: .
CDR3 protein: CASSYSSRGDNQPQHF
CDR3 DNA: TGTGCCAGCAGTTACTCGTCCAGGGGCGATAATCAGCCCCAGCATTTT

clone size: .
V gene: TRBV4-3
J gene: TRBJ2-1
D gene: TRBD2
CDR3 protein: CASSQDSPSGTYNEQFF
CDR3 DNA: TGCGCCAGCAGCCAAGATAGTCCTAGCGGGACCTACAATGAGCAGTTCTTC

clone size: .
V gene: TRBV5-1
J gene: TRBJ1-2
D gene: TRBD1
CDR3 protein: CASSLAGTGYTYGYTF
CDR3 DNA: TGCGCCAGCAGCTTGGCCGGGACAGGGTATACCTATGGCTACACCTTC

clone size: .
V gene: TRBV2
J gene: TRBJ1-1
D gene: .
CDR3 protein: CASGQGMNTEAFF
CDR3 DNA: TGTGCCTCCGGCCAGGGGATGAACACTGAAGCTTTCTTT

clone size: .
V gene: TRBV7-6
J gene: TRBJ2-7
D gene: TRBD1
CDR3 protein: CASSSRTGPSYEQYF
CDR3 DNA: TGTGCCAGCAGCTCCCGGACAGGGCCCTCCTACGAGCAGTACTTC

clone size: .
V gene: TRBV5-6
J gene: TRBJ2-3
D gene: .
CDR3 protein: CASSWADYPHTQYF
CDR3 DNA: TGTGCCAGCAGCTGGGCAGACTACCCACATACGCAGTATTTT

clone size: .
V gene: TRBV5-4
J gene: TRBJ1-1
D gene: TRBD1
CDR3 protein: CASSAQGASGPRYTEAFF
CDR3 DNA: TGTGCCAGCAGCGCCCAGGGGGCGTCTGGACCCCGCTACACTGAAGCTTTCTTT

clone size: .
V gene: TRBV18
J gene: TRBJ2-1
D gene: .
CDR3 protein: CACGAHNEQFF
CDR3 DNA: TGTGCCTGCGGGGCCCACAATGAGCAGTTCTTC

clone size: many
V gene: TRBV3-1/TRBV3-2
J gene: TRBJ1-1
D gene: .
CDR3 protein: CASSPHVGGDTEAFF
CDR3 DNA: TGTGCCAGCAGCCCCCATGTCGGGGGGGACACTGAAGCTTTCTTT

clone size: .
V gene: TRBV19
J gene: TRBJ1-1
D gene: TRBD1
CDR3 protein: CASQGVGENTEAFF
CDR3 DNA: TGTGCCAGTCAGGGGGTTGGGGAGAACACTGAAGCTTTCTTT

clone size: .
V gene: TRBV10-3
J gene: TRBJ1-1
D gene: .
CDR3 protein: CAIRPGQLRTEAFF
CDR3 DNA: TGTGCCATCAGACCCGGACAGTTGCGCACTGAAGCTTTCTTT

clone size: .
V gene: TRBV7-6
J gene: TRBJ1-2
D gene: .
CDR3 protein: CASSLSPTSDYGYTF
CDR3 DNA: TGTGCCAGCAGCTTATCTCCGACTTCGGACTATGGCTACACCTTC

clone size: .
V gene: TRBV10-2
J gene: TRBJ1-2
D gene: .
CDR3 protein: CASSESLGSGSGYTF
CDR3 DNA: TGCGCCAGCAGTGAGTCCTTGGGCAGCGGGAGTGGCTACACCTTC

clone size: .
V gene: TRBV27
J gene: TRBJ1-1
D gene: TRBD1
CDR3 protein: CASSLRQGPEAFF
CDR3 DNA: TGTGCCAGCAGTCTCCGACAGGGGCCTGAAGCTTTCTTT

clone size: .
V gene: TRBV18
J gene: TRBJ2-3
D gene: .
CDR3 protein: CASSPLREGQAGGRDTQYF
CDR3 DNA: TGTGCCAGCTCACCACTCCGCGAAGGCCAAGCGGGTGGGCGGGATACGCAGTATTTT

clone size: .
V gene: TRBV7-9
J gene: TRBJ2-3
D gene: .
CDR3 protein: CASSPTTGDTQYF
CDR3 DNA: TGTGCCAGCAGCCCTACCACCGGAGATACGCAGTATTTT

clone size: .
V gene: TRBV7-9
J gene: TRBJ2-5
D gene: TRBD2
CDR3 protein: CASLRGGESGRLETQYF
CDR3 DNA: TGTGCCAGCCTTAGGGGGGGGGAGAGCGGGAGGTTGGAGACCCAGTACTTC

clone size: .
V gene: TRBV10-2
J gene: TRBJ2-7
D gene: .
CDR3 protein: CASSERGGTYEQYF
CDR3 DNA: TGCGCCAGCAGTGAGAGGGGCGGGACCTACGAGCAGTACTTC

clone size: .
V gene: TRBV30
J gene: TRBJ2-5
D gene: .
CDR3 protein: CAWSGGPQETQYF
CDR3 DNA: TGTGCCTGGAGTGGGGGCCCCCAAGAGACCCAGTACTTC

clone size: once
V gene: TRBV27
J gene: TRBJ1-2
D gene: .
CDR3 protein: CASSRDLNYGYTF
CDR3 DNA: TGTGCCAGCAGTCGGGACTTAAACTATGGCTACACCTTC

clone size: once
V gene: TRBV9
J gene: TRBJ1-3
D gene: .
CDR3 protein: CASSPGRGSGNTIYF
CDR3 DNA: TGTGCCAGCAGCCCGGGCCGGGGGTCAGGAAACACCATATATTTT

clone size: few
V gene: TRBV27
J gene: TRBJ2-2
D gene: TRBD2
CDR3 protein: CASSPGGSGTGELFF
CDR3 DNA: TGTGCCAGCAGCCCCGGCGGGAGTGGGACCGGGGAGCTGTTTTTT

clone size: .
V gene: TRBV9
J gene: TRBJ2-5
D gene: TRBD2
CDR3 protein: CASSVAGGGWETQYF
CDR3 DNA: TGTGCCAGCAGCGTAGCTGGGGGGGGTTGGGAGACCCAGTACTTC

clone size: .
V gene: TRBV18
J gene: TRBJ2-2
D gene: TRBD1
CDR3 protein: CASSPLTTGVAGELFF
CDR3 DNA: TGTGCCAGCTCACCCCTAACGACAGGGGTGGCCGGGGAGCTGTTTTTT

clone size: .
V gene: TRBV7-2
J gene: TRBJ2-1
D gene: .
CDR3 protein: CASSPRGGTHRNEQFF
CDR3 DNA: TGTGCCAGCAGCCCTAGGGGGGGGACCCACCGCAATGAGCAGTTCTTC

clone size: once
V gene: TRBV5-1
J gene: TRBJ1-1
D gene: .
CDR3 protein: CASSLGLVNTEAFF
CDR3 DNA: TGCGCCAGCAGCTTGGGTCTCGTGAACACTGAAGCTTTCTTT

clone size: .
V gene: TRBV7-9
J gene: TRBJ2-1
D gene: TRBD2
CDR3 protein: CASSRPLGTSGRAHNEQFF
CDR3 DNA: TGTGCCAGCAGCCGACCGCTAGGGACTAGCGGGAGGGCCCACAATGAGCAGTTCTTC

clone size: .
V gene: TRBV7-9
J gene: TRBJ1-2
D gene: .
CDR3 protein: CASTPLANYGYTF
CDR3 DNA: TGTGCCAGCACCCCGCTAGCTAACTATGGCTACACCTTC

clone size: .
V gene: TRBV29-1
J gene: TRBJ2-3
D gene: TRBD2
CDR3 protein: CSGRHRTSGFTDTQYF
CDR3 DNA: TGCAGCGGCAGACATCGGACTAGCGGATTCACAGATACGCAGTATTTT

clone size: .
V gene: TRBV29-1
J gene: TRBJ2-3
D gene: TRBD2
CDR3 protein: CSVDGASGNFADTQYF
CDR3 DNA: TGCAGCGTTGATGGGGCTAGCGGGAATTTCGCAGATACGCAGTATTTT

clone size: .
V gene: TRBV27
J gene: TRBJ1-1
D gene: .
CDR3 protein: CASSPQGLGYTEAFF
CDR3 DNA: TGTGCCAGCAGTCCGCAGGGTTTGGGGTACACTGAAGCTTTCTTT

clone size: .
V gene: TRBV7-2
J gene: TRBJ2-7
D gene: .
CDR3 protein: CASSLGAYEQYF
CDR3 DNA: TGTGCCAGCAGCTTAGGCGCCTACGAGCAGTACTTC

clone size: once
V gene: TRBV19
J gene: TRBJ2-1
D gene: TRBD2
CDR3 protein: CATVPGSRELDNEQFF
CDR3 DNA: TGTGCCACAGTACCTGGGTCGCGGGAGCTCGACAATGAGCAGTTCTTC

clone size: .
V gene: TRBV11-1
J gene: TRBJ1-1
D gene: .
CDR3 protein: CASSGGVNTEAFF
CDR3 DNA: TGTGCCAGCAGCGGAGGGGTGAACACTGAAGCTTTCTTT

clone size: .
V gene: TRBV3-1/TRBV3-2
J gene: TRBJ2-2
D gene: TRBD2
CDR3 protein: CASSQWGGTGELFF
CDR3 DNA: TGTGCCAGCAGCCAATGGGGGGGCACCGGGGAGCTGTTTTTT

clone size: .
V gene: TRBV12-5
J gene: TRBJ2-2
D gene: TRBD1
CDR3 protein: CASGSGQGATGELFF
CDR3 DNA: TGTGCTAGTGGCTCGGGACAGGGGGCCACGGGGGAGCTGTTTTTT

clone size: .
V gene: TRBV2
J gene: TRBJ2-2
D gene: .
CDR3 protein: CASSDASGTGELFF
CDR3 DNA: TGTGCCAGCAGCGACGCGTCGGGGACCGGGGAGCTGTTTTTT

clone size: .
V gene: TRBV19
J gene: TRBJ2-1
D gene: TRBD1
CDR3 protein: CASSPMGQSLYNEQFF
CDR3 DNA: TGTGCCAGTAGTCCCATGGGACAGAGTCTTTACAATGAGCAGTTCTTC

clone size: .
V gene: TRBV2
J gene: TRBJ2-1
D gene: .
CDR3 protein: CARRELNNEQFF
CDR3 DNA: TGTGCCAGACGGGAGTTGAACAATGAGCAGTTCTTC

clone size: .
V gene: TRBV7-2
J gene: TRBJ1-5
D gene: .
CDR3 protein: CASSLVADQPQHF
CDR3 DNA: TGTGCCAGCAGCTTAGTGGCCGATCAGCCCCAGCATTTT

clone size: .
V gene: TRBV6-5
J gene: TRBJ1-5
D gene: TRBD1
CDR3 protein: CASSPGQGANQPQHF
CDR3 DNA: TGTGCCAGCAGCCCCGGGCAGGGGGCCAATCAGCCCCAGCATTTT

clone size: once
V gene: TRBV29-1
J gene: TRBJ2-1
D gene: TRBD2
CDR3 protein: CSVHSGSPSYNEQFF
CDR3 DNA: TGCAGCGTTCATAGCGGGAGCCCCTCCTACAATGAGCAGTTCTTC

clone size: .
V gene: TRBV7-8
J gene: TRBJ2-2
D gene: .
CDR3 protein: CASSLARTPGELFF
CDR3 DNA: TGTGCCAGCAGCTTAGCCCGGACTCCCGGGGAGCTGTTTTTT

clone size: .
V gene: TRBV5-4
J gene: TRBJ1-1
D gene: TRBD1
CDR3 protein: CASSGQVNTEAFF
CDR3 DNA: TGTGCCAGCAGCGGACAGGTGAACACTGAAGCTTTCTTT

clone size: .
V gene: TRBV12-3/TRBV12-4
J gene: TRBJ1-1
D gene: TRBD1
CDR3 protein: CASRPGTGEAFF
CDR3 DNA: TGTGCCAGCAGACCCGGGACAGGTGAAGCTTTCTTT

clone size: .
V gene: TRBV5-8
J gene: TRBJ2-5
D gene: .
CDR3 protein: CASSPGMPETQYF
CDR3 DNA: TGTGCCAGCAGCCCCGGGATGCCAGAGACCCAGTACTTC

clone size: .
V gene: TRBV11-3
J gene: TRBJ1-1
D gene: .
CDR3 protein: CASSINGGGNTEAFF
CDR3 DNA: TGTGCCAGCTCAATAAATGGGGGGGGAAACACTGAAGCTTTCTTT

clone size: few
V gene: TRBV6-1
J gene: TRBJ1-2
D gene: .
CDR3 protein: CASSEWSLPGGYTF
CDR3 DNA: TGTGCCAGCAGTGAATGGAGCCTCCCCGGGGGCTACACCTTC

clone size: .
V gene: TRBV10-3
J gene: TRBJ1-2
D gene: .
CDR3 protein: CAISESTLGSRAENYGYTF
CDR3 DNA: TGTGCCATCAGTGAGTCGACTCTTGGGTCCAGGGCCGAAAACTATGGCTACACCTTC

clone size: .
V gene: TRBV6-5
J gene: TRBJ2-1
D gene: .
CDR3 protein: CASSRSGAHNEQFF
CDR3 DNA: TGTGCCAGCAGCAGGAGCGGAGCGCACAATGAGCAGTTCTTC

clone size: .
V gene: TRBV24-1
J gene: TRBJ1-5
D gene: .
CDR3 protein: CATSGRINQPQHF
CDR3 DNA: TGTGCCACCTCCGGGAGGATCAATCAGCCCCAGCATTTT